The sample holds many counts of the clone carrying this TCR beta chain. TCRbeta library construction was performed incorporating unique molecular identifiers. TCRdb fed the PCR reads into MiXCR, producing one record per CDR3 protein. This sample has 200,000 to 300,000 distinct CDR3 sequences, with roughly a quarter found just once. The CDR3 totals 14 residues. In germline, CDR1 is PRHDT, CDR2 FYEKMQ (reference sequence). V lost 3 bases to trimming and J lost 0 bases, with 9 bases between them. This specimen belongs to a study of T-cell reconstitution after alpha-beta-depleted transplantation in children.

The sample in question was PBMCs, obtained before TCRalphabeta/CD19-depleted stem cell transplant. The chain is built from TRBV13 and TRBJ2-7; D is undetermined. This receptor was taken from a girl aged 2 to 9 with Fanconi anemia, due to receive a stem cell transplant. This chain's CDR3 is CASSFLHSSYEQYF. The CDR3 bases are TGTGCCAGCAGCTTTTTGCACAGCTCCTACGAGCAGTACTTC.